The 26 T cell receptor beta chains presented below share a single source sample, sequenced in a study of circulating and synovial CD4+ cells in juvenile arthritis. Profiling relied on immunoSEQ multiplex PCR, and the TCRdb table lists in-frame clones only, not all of them. The sample lists fewer than 40,000 clones, around 95% occurring once. Sequencing input: CD4+ T cells from blood. The receptors stem from a human donor with juvenile idiopathic arthritis.

The rearrangement joins TRBV28 to TRBJ1-5, with D perhaps matching TRBD1 (6 bases). The CDR3 length is 15 residues. The ends were cut back, 6 bases at V and 4 bases at J, with 16 bases in the middle. Germline V CDR1 and CDR2: MDHEN, SYDVKM. The CDR3 DNA reads as TGTGCCAGCAGGCGCTCGGGAGGGGGGAATCAGCCCCAGCATTTT. Amino acids: CASRRSGGGNQPQHF.

The chain is built from TRBV29-1 and TRBJ2-2; 8 bases are a match to TRBD2. CDR3 size: 15 residues. V was pared by 3 bases and J by 6 bases, with 9 bases of the junction left unmatched. Germline V gene sequence: CDR1 SQVTM, CDR2 ANQGSEA. In DNA form, the CDR3 reads TGCAGCGTTGAGGTGGGGGGGCGGGGGGCCGGGGAGCTGTTTTTT. It codes for CSVEVGGRGAGELFF.

CDR3 sequence (DNA): TGTGCCAGCAGCCCCCGGAGGGACCAATCCTACGAGCAGTACTTC. Protein sequence: CASSPRRDQSYEQYF. The gene calls are TRBV7-6 and TRBJ2-7; D may be TRBD2 (6 bases). The germline CDR1 and CDR2 sequences are SGHVS and FNYEAQ. The CDR3 is made up of 15 amino acids. V dropped 5 bases and J dropped 1 base, with 15 bases sitting between them.

This chain joins TRBV19 and TRBJ2-2; 9 bases match TRBD1. The CDR3 runs 16 residues. J was trimmed by 4 bases and V by 5 bases; bases with no gene match: 8. From germline, CDR1 is LNHDA and CDR2 SQIVND (reference sequence). In DNA, the CDR3 is TGTGCCAGTAGTCCCTCCCGGGACAGGGCCACCGGGGAGCTGTTTTTT. Translating gives CASSPSRDRATGELFF.

The chain is built from TRBV7-9 and TRBJ2-5; 11 bases fit TRBD1. Trimming removed 1 base from V and 4 bases from J; junction bases left unmatched: 2. CDR1 is SEHNR, CDR2 FQNEAQ, per germline (reference sequence). The CDR3 is made up of 15 amino acids. The CDR3 DNA follows: TGTGCCAGCAGCTTAGAGGGACAGGGGGGAGAGACCCAGTACTTC. It encodes CASSLEGQGGETQYF.

The chain carries TRBV5-8 and TRBJ1-2; TRBD1 aligns across 8 bases. J was trimmed by 7 bases and V by 4 bases; bases with no gene match: 9. The CDR3 totals 14 residues. Germline values: CDR1 SGHTS, CDR2 YDEGEE. The CDR3 loop reads CASSAGQGIRGYTF. In nucleotides, the CDR3 is TGTGCCAGCAGCGCCGGACAGGGAATCCGTGGCTACACCTTC.

This clone has more than one count but fewer than ten. V gene TRBV10-3 combines with J gene TRBJ1-1, with TRBD1 matching over 7 bases. The germline CDR1 and CDR2 sequences are ENHRY and SYGVKD. The CDR3 is 14 amino acids. J gave up 5 bases and V 6 bases, and 9 bases lay outside the gene matches. CDR3 region: CAISPTGERTEAFF. CDR3 DNA: TGTGCCATCAGCCCTACAGGGGAAAGGACTGAAGCTTTCTTT.

The V and J genes are TRBV4-2 and TRBJ2-3; 7 bases fit TRBD2. The V segment lost 4 bases and the J segment 0 bases; nucleotides outside the gene matches: 10. The germline V gene has CDR1 LGHNA and CDR2 YNFKEQ. The CDR3 runs 17 residues. The CDR3 is CASSLAQFSGSTDTQYF. Written as DNA, the CDR3 is TGTGCCAGCAGCCTAGCTCAGTTTAGCGGGAGCACAGATACGCAGTATTTT.

V and J are TRBV9 and TRBJ2-5, with unresolved D. The V end lost 4 bases, the J end lost 2 bases, and 15 bases lay between the germline ends. Germline V gene data show CDR1 as SGDLS and CDR2 as YYNGEE. CDR3 length equals 15 residues. In DNA, the CDR3 is TGTGCCAGCAGCCCCCAATCGGGTCGACAAGAGACCCAGTACTTC. Protein: CASSPQSGRQETQYF.

V is TRBV2 and J is TRBJ2-1; 8 positions agree with TRBD2. CDR1 SNHLY and CDR2 FYNNEI come from the germline V gene. CDR3 size: 12 residues. The trim removed 11 bases at V and 6 bases at J, leaving 6 bases unmatched. CDR3 residues: CAGRGGTNEQFF. CDR3 nucleotides: TGTGCCGGACGGGGGGGAACCAATGAGCAGTTCTTC. Together with reference TRBV2 and TRBJ2-1, the CDR3 gives the full variable domain: EPEVTQTPSHQVTQMGQEVILRCVPISNHLYFYWYRQILGQKVEFLVSFYNNEISEKSEIFDDQFSVERPDGSNFTLKIRSTKLEDSAMYFCAGRGGTNEQFFGPGTRLTVL.

The sample holds one count of this clone. The gene calls are TRBV5-5 and TRBJ1-1; D is undetermined. CDR1 is SGHKS and CDR2 is YYEKEE in the germline V gene (reference sequence). The CDR3 runs to 14 residues. The V gene lost 5 bases and the J gene lost 4 bases, with 15 bases spanning the gap. The CDR3 coding sequence is TGTGCCAGCAGTCCCTTCTTAGCCCCCACTGAAGCTTTCTTT. Protein sequence: CASSPFLAPTEAFF. The entire variable domain, with the rest obtained from reference TRBV5-5 and TRBJ1-1, is as follows: DAGVTQSPTHLIKTRGQQVTLRCSPISGHKSVSWYQQVLGQGPQFIFQYYEKEERGRGNFPDRFSARQFPNYSSELNVNALLLGDSALYLCASSPFLAPTEAFFGQGTRLTVV.

V gene TRBV6-1 combines with J gene TRBJ2-3; TRBD2 matches 9 bases. The germline V gene has CDR1 MNHNS and CDR2 SASEGT. V trimming: 7 bases; J trimming: 4 bases; junction bases outside the gene matches: 9. The CDR3 has 15 amino acids. CDR3 bases: TGTGCCAGCACCCAGGTAGAGCGGGAGGCAGATACGCAGTATTTT. It yields the protein CASTQVEREADTQYF.

In this sample, this clone turned up a few times. V gene TRBV6-6 combines with J gene TRBJ2-1, with 8 bases fitting TRBD2. CDR3 length: 15 amino acids. Germline CDR1 and CDR2: MNHNY and SVGAGI (reference sequence). With V trimmed by 2 bases and J by 6 bases, 6 bases remained unmatched. Here the CDR3 reads CASSYVSGRSNEQFF. The CDR3 coding sequence is TGTGCCAGCAGTTACGTAAGCGGGAGAAGCAATGAGCAGTTCTTC.

The chain joins TRBV27 to TRBJ2-4; a weak D match, TRBD1 (6 bases). V dropped 5 bases and J dropped 11 bases, with 19 bases sitting between them. Germline values: CDR1 MNHEY, CDR2 SMNVEV (reference sequence). The CDR3 spans 14 residues. The CDR3 coding sequence is TGTGCCAGCAGTGGCCTGACAGTTCCAGGGGTTCAGTACTTC. Amino acid sequence: CASSGLTVPGVQYF.

This chain links TRBV2 with TRBJ1-1; TRBD1 is a possible D gene (6 bases). V was trimmed by 5 bases and J by 6 bases, leaving 10 bases between them. The CDR3 consists of 12 residues. CDR1 and CDR2 (germline): SNHLY, FYNNEI. CDR3 loop: CASSPGAAEAFF. The DNA of the CDR3 is TGTGCCAGCAGTCCAGGGGCAGCTGAAGCTTTCTTT. Combining the CDR3 with reference TRBV2 and TRBJ1-1 gives the whole variable domain EPEVTQTPSHQVTQMGQEVILRCVPISNHLYFYWYRQILGQKVEFLVSFYNNEISEKSEIFDDQFSVERPDGSNFTLKIRSTKLEDSAMYFCASSPGAAEAFFGQGTRLTVV.

The chain uses TRBV6-5 and TRBJ2-3, with a tentative D call TRBD1 (6 bases). V lost 4 bases, J lost 4 bases, and 9 bases lay in between. The germline CDR1 and CDR2 sequences are MNHEY and SVGAGI. There are 13 residues in the CDR3. CDR3 loop: CASSSAGADTQYF. The CDR3 nucleotides read TGTGCCAGCAGTTCGGCAGGGGCAGATACGCAGTATTTT.

V and J are TRBV19 and TRBJ2-3; no clear D gene. Per germline, CDR1 LNHDA and CDR2 SQIVND (reference sequence). CDR3 length: 13 residues. V gave up 5 bases and J gave up 7 bases, with 13 bases separating them. Written as DNA, the CDR3 is TGTGCCAGTAGTCCCCCGGGTAGGCATACGCAGTATTTT. Translated, it gives CASSPPGRHTQYF.

The chain links TRBV15 to TRBJ1-2; D unresolved. From germline, CDR1 is LNHNV and CDR2 YYDKDF (reference sequence). This CDR3 has 15 amino acids. Trimming removed 3 bases from V and 6 bases from J, with 17 bases in between. The CDR3 protein is CATSSSLRHLNGYTF. CDR3 bases: TGTGCCACCAGCAGTTCACTTAGACATTTGAATGGCTACACCTTC.

This clone appeared once. The rearrangement uses TRBV5-8 and TRBJ1-2; possible D gene TRBD1, 6 bases. The ends were cut back, 5 bases at V and 5 bases at J, with 16 bases in the middle. There are 14 residues in the CDR3. Germline V gene lookup returns CDR1 SGHTS and CDR2 YDEGEE. CDR3 sequence: CASRPKGVRYGYTF. CDR3 nucleotides: TGTGCCAGCAGGCCCAAGGGGGTGAGATATGGCTACACCTTC.

V is TRBV6-6 and J is TRBJ1-2, with D possibly TRBD1 on 5 matching bases. V dropped 4 bases and J dropped 2 bases, with 14 bases sitting between them. Looked up from germline, CDR1 is MNHNY and CDR2 is SVGAGI (reference sequence). This CDR3 is 15 amino acids long. CDR3 in amino acids: CASSFGQGVNYGYTF. The CDR3 coding sequence is TGTGCCAGCAGTTTTGGGCAGGGCGTCAACTATGGCTACACCTTC.

The chain is built from TRBV6-1 and TRBJ1-3; D may be TRBD1 (5 bases). The germline CDR1 and CDR2 sequences are MNHNS and SASEGT. Trimming took 4 bases from V and 0 from J, leaving 13 bases between them. The CDR3 is made up of 16 amino acids. The CDR3: CASSAYRSISGNTIYF. Here the CDR3 DNA reads TGTGCCAGCAGTGCGTACAGGTCTATCTCTGGAAACACCATATATTTT.

The chain has TRBV11-2 and TRBJ2-1; D gene ambiguous. Trimming left V 2 bases short and J 4 bases short, with 3 bases between. Germline V lookup: CDR1 SGHAT, CDR2 FQNNGV. The CDR3 length is 12 residues. In DNA form, the CDR3 reads TGTGCCAGCAGCTTAATATACAATGAGCAGTTCTTC. As protein: CASSLIYNEQFF.

This clone came up a few times. Other DNA variants within this sample encode the same CDR3. The genes are TRBV4-1 and TRBJ2-2; a possible D gene is TRBD2 (6 bases). The ends were cut back, 2 bases at V and 2 bases at J, with 9 bases in the middle. The CDR3 loop spans 15 amino acids. Germline V CDR1 and CDR2: MGHRA, YSYEKL. CDR3 sequence (DNA): TGCGCCAGCAGCCAATCCGGGAGAAACACCGGGGAGCTGTTTTTT. Translation gives CASSQSGRNTGELFF.

The CDR3 bases are TGTGCCAGCAGCGTAGCCTTGCGATACAATGAGCAGTTCTTC. It codes for CASSVALRYNEQFF. The V call is TRBV9, the J call TRBJ2-1; no clear D. The CDR3 is 14 residues long. From germline, CDR1 is SGDLS and CDR2 YYNGEE. Trimming stripped 0 bases from V and 4 bases from J, with 8 bases between.

V is TRBV19 and J is TRBJ1-5; D is undetermined. Trimming stripped 3 bases from V and 7 bases from J, with 10 bases between. From germline, CDR1 is LNHDA and CDR2 SQIVND (reference sequence). The CDR3 contains 13 residues. The CDR3 protein is CASSIKSFQPQHF. The CDR3, as DNA: TGTGCCAGTAGTATTAAGAGTTTCCAGCCCCAGCATTTT.

This clone occurred a few times. The rearrangement joins TRBV7-2 to TRBJ2-5, with 7 bases that match TRBD2. Germline-derived CDR1 and CDR2 are SGHTA and FQGNSA. V dropped 0 bases and J dropped 5; count of bases not matched to a gene: 6. CDR3 length: 15 amino acids. The CDR3 DNA sequence: TGTGCCAGCAGCTTAGCTTTCGCTAGCGGTGAGACCCAGTACTTC. Protein: CASSLAFASGETQYF.